This T cell receptor beta chain stems from a study of blood T cells in healthy people across ages. Study-wide results and caveats: The study found more naive CD4+ cells and higher diversity in long-lived than aged donors.

As concerns this clonotype: The target antigen is unknown.

Then a second PCR, running roughly 7 to 11 cycles, was carried out with a sample-barcoded 5' primer and a J-beta primer mix. TCRdb independently ran MiXCR on the 5' RACE reads; one entry per CDR3 protein. This sample has fewer than 800,000 distinct CDR3 sequences; 45% to 50% occur once, and the top ten carry roughly 34%. The CDR3 is 15 residues long. This chain uses TRBV21-1 with TRBJ2-7; the table calls TRBD2, which could not be checked here. TRBV21-1 counts as a pseudogene. The material sequenced was blood. This TCR was sampled from a woman aged 55-75 years in good health. This CDR3 is CASIWGTSGTYEQYF. CDR3 nucleotide sequence: TGTGCCAGCATTTGGGGGACTAGCGGGACATACGAGCAGTACTTC.